The rows below give T cell receptor beta chains drawn from one sample of a study of cytomegalovirus exposure and HLA in healthy donors. The protocol was immunoSEQ multiplex PCR, while the TCRdb copy is restricted to in-frame clones and leaves out a portion. The sample has about 85,000 clones; roughly 80% are singletons. The sequencing input was PBMCs. The receptors shown here come from a woman aged 45-59 years in good health and CMV-seropositive. Each CDR3 is given with its conserved first and last residue. Each record gives: clone size, J gene, D gene, V gene, CDR3 DNA, CDR3 protein. A D gene is named only where the DNA matches it firmly. Size is omitted from some rows. Given values are once, few, many or a class for expanded clones.

- | TRBJ1-2 | - | TRBV7-9 | TGTGCCAGCAGCTTAGACTACGCCTCACGTGGCTACACCTTC | CASSLDYASRGYTF
- | TRBJ1-5 | TRBD1 | TRBV19 | TGTGCCAGTACTCTCGGACAGGCGGGCGGCAATCAGCCCCAGCATTTT | CASTLGQAGGNQPQHF
- | TRBJ2-1 | TRBD1 | TRBV5-1 | TGCGCCAGCAGCTTGAGACAGGGCAGCTACAATGAACAGTTCTTC | CASSLRQGSYNEQFF
- | TRBJ1-2 | TRBD1 | TRBV29-1 | TGCAGCGTCGGGACAGGACTTTCCTATGGCTACACCTTC | CSVGTGLSYGYTF
once | TRBJ1-4 | TRBD1 | TRBV2 | TGTGCCAGCAGTGAATGGTGGGACAGTGCAACTAATGAAAAACTGTTTTTT | CASSEWWDSATNEKLFF
- | TRBJ2-2 | - | TRBV30 | TGTGCCTGGAGCGGTACGAACACCGGGGAGCTGTTTTTT | CAWSGTNTGELFF
- | TRBJ2-1 | - | TRBV30 | TGTGCCTGGAGTGCATTACAGGAGCAGTTCTTC | CAWSALQEQFF
- | TRBJ2-1 | TRBD1 | TRBV11-3 | TGTGCCAGCAGCTTAGTCAGGGCAGGGGGCAATGAGCAGTTCTTC | CASSLVRAGGNEQFF
- | TRBJ2-1 | - | TRBV2 | TGTGCCAGCCTTGAGGGTGTTTACAATGAGCAGTTCTTC | CASLEGVYNEQFF
- | TRBJ1-2 | - | TRBV5-6 | TGTGCCAGCAGCTTGGGTGGCAGCTATGGCTACACCTTC | CASSLGGSYGYTF
- | TRBJ2-1 | - | TRBV9 | TGTGCCAGCAGCGTAGCTCTAGGGGAGGTCAATGAGCAGTTCTTC | CASSVALGEVNEQFF
once | TRBJ2-3 | TRBD1 | TRBV19 | TGTGCCAGTAGTACACAGGGGGCCGGGGGAGATACGCAGTATTTT | CASSTQGAGGDTQYF
- | TRBJ1-1 | - | TRBV7-6 | TGTGCCAGCAGTTCAGAGGCAGGGGACTATACCACTGAAGCTTTCTTT | CASSSEAGDYTTEAFF
- | TRBJ1-3 | TRBD1 | TRBV9 | TGTGCCAGCAGCGTAGGGCCGGGACAGGGGACTGGAAACACCATATATTTT | CASSVGPGQGTGNTIYF
few | TRBJ1-5 | - | TRBV4-1 | TGCGCCAGCAGCCAAAGAGGTATAGGCAATCAGCCCCAGCATTTT | CASSQRGIGNQPQHF
- | TRBJ2-3 | TRBD2 | TRBV19 | TGTGCCAGTAGTCCACTAGCGGGAGGGCGAACAGATACGCAGTATTTT | CASSPLAGGRTDTQYF
- | TRBJ2-5 | TRBD2 | TRBV5-4 | TGTGCCAGCAGCCGGGGGACTAGCGGGGGGGGGAAAGAGACCCAGTACTTC | CASSRGTSGGGKETQYF
- | TRBJ2-1 | - | TRBV20-1 | TGCAGTGGTGGCCACAATGAGCAGTTCTTC | CSGGHNEQFF
- | TRBJ1-2 | - | TRBV2 | TGTGCCGGACAGCGTAACTATGGCTACACCTTC | CAGQRNYGYTF
- | TRBJ1-2 | TRBD1 | TRBV11-1 | TGTGCCAGCAGCCCAGACAGGGGTTATGGCTACACCTTC | CASSPDRGYGYTF
- | TRBJ1-1 | - | TRBV4-1 | TGCGCCAGCAGCCAAGAGGGGCGAAACACTGAAGCTTTCTTT | CASSQEGRNTEAFF
- | TRBJ2-1 | - | TRBV5-1 | TGCGCCAGCAGCCTCGGGGGCAATGAGCAGTTCTTC | CASSLGGNEQFF
- | TRBJ1-2 | - | TRBV6-1 | TGTGCCAGCAGCGCCGGGAGGGCGGACTATGGCTACACCTTC | CASSAGRADYGYTF
- | TRBJ2-3 | - | TRBV4-2 | TGTGCCAGCAGCCAAGCCCTAGCCGAACCCACAGATACGCAGTATTTT | CASSQALAEPTDTQYF
- | TRBJ2-7 | TRBD2 | TRBV5-1 | TGCGCCAGCAGCTCGACTAGCCTGCTCGGCGAGCAGTACTTC | CASSSTSLLGEQYF
- | TRBJ2-2 | - | TRBV27 | TGTGCCAGCAGTCAAATTTCCCCGAAGAGCACCGGGGAGCTGTTTTTT | CASSQISPKSTGELFF
- | TRBJ2-3 | TRBD2 | TRBV18 | TGTGCCAGCTCACTAGCGGGAGGGTACACAGATACGCAGTATTTT | CASSLAGGYTDTQYF
- | TRBJ1-5 | - | TRBV6-6 | TGTGCCAGCAGTTCAATTGGGCCCTATAGCAATCAGCCCCAGCATTTT | CASSSIGPYSNQPQHF
- | TRBJ2-6 | TRBD1 | TRBV6-4 | TGTGCCAGCAGTCCCGGGACAGGGGGCACTGGGGCCAACGTCCTGACTTTC | CASSPGTGGTGANVLTF
- | TRBJ1-4 | TRBD1 | TRBV7-2 | TGTGCCAGCAGAACACAGGGGCAGGGTGAAAAACTGTTTTTT | CASRTQGQGEKLFF
few | TRBJ1-4 | TRBD1 | TRBV2 | TGTGCCAGCTCTGGACAGGGGGGTGAAAAACTGTTTTTT | CASSGQGGEKLFF
- | TRBJ2-5 | - | TRBV7-3 | TGTGCCAGCAGCTTACGCGGGGCTGGGGAGACCCAGTACTTC | CASSLRGAGETQYF
once | TRBJ2-5 | - | TRBV7-3 | TGTGCCAGCAGCTTATTCCGGGGTACAGAGACCCAGTACTTC | CASSLFRGTETQYF
- | TRBJ2-3 | - | TRBV6-1 | TGTGCCAGCATGTCCAGGGGCGAGATCACAGATACGCAGTATTTT | CASMSRGEITDTQYF
- | TRBJ2-1 | - | TRBV9 | TGTGCCAGCAGCGTAGAGGGGCGTTCTCGGGAGCAGTTCTTC | CASSVEGRSREQFF
- | TRBJ1-3 | - | TRBV2 | TGTGCCAGCAGTGAACGGAGGGCAGGGAGAAGGGGATTCTCTGGAAACACCATATATTTT | CASSERRAGRRGFSGNTIYF
once | TRBJ2-3 | TRBD1 | TRBV18 | TGTGCCAGCTCACCAAGGACAGGGGACACAGATACGCAGTATTTT | CASSPRTGDTDTQYF
few | TRBJ2-2 | - | TRBV30 | TGTGCCTGGACCAGGGGAAGGTTGGGCACCGGGGAGCTGTTTTTT | CAWTRGRLGTGELFF
- | TRBJ2-5 | TRBD2 | TRBV6-5 | TGTGCCAGCAGTCTAGCGGGCAGGGGAGAGACCCAGTACTTC | CASSLAGRGETQYF
- | TRBJ2-3 | - | TRBV5-1 | TGCGCCAGCAGCTTGGGGAGTGGTTCTAGCACAGATACGCAGTATTTT | CASSLGSGSSTDTQYF
- | TRBJ1-3 | TRBD1 | TRBV6-5 | TGTGCCAGCAGTGCTTACAGGGGAGGTGGAAACACCATATATTTT | CASSAYRGGGNTIYF
- | TRBJ2-3 | TRBD2 | TRBV5-1 | TGCGCCAGCAGCTTGGCCTTAGCGGGAGAGACAGATACGCAGTATTTT | CASSLALAGETDTQYF
- | TRBJ1-3 | - | TRBV10-3 | TGTGCCACTCTTGACGGGGACTCTGGAAACACCATATATTTT | CATLDGDSGNTIYF
once | TRBJ1-2 | - | TRBV30 | TGTGCCTGGCGTTCGGGAGGGAAAGGCTACACCTTC | CAWRSGGKGYTF
- | TRBJ1-3 | - | TRBV7-2 | TGTGCCAGCAGCGGGCAAATCGGAAACACCATATATTTT | CASSGQIGNTIYF
- | TRBJ1-1 | TRBD1 | TRBV28 | TGTGCCAGCAACCCAAGGACAGGCAGAAACACTGAAGCTTTCTTT | CASNPRTGRNTEAFF
- | TRBJ1-3 | - | TRBV19 | TGTGCCAGTAGTATAAAGAGGACTGGAAACACCATATATTTT | CASSIKRTGNTIYF
- | TRBJ1-1 | - | TRBV9 | TGTGCCAGCAGCGTAGGAAGCCCCGGCACTGAAGCTTTCTTT | CASSVGSPGTEAFF